This TCR beta chain came from a study of T cells in Graves' hyperthyroidism and ophthalmopathy. Amplified TCR beta CDR3 regions came from RNA transcripts. RT-PCR in the first round (using the HTBI primer set) targeted the TCR CDR3. TCRdb fed the multiplex PCR reads into MiXCR, producing one record per CDR3 protein. The table shows approximately 370,000 distinct CDR3 sequences, with around 14% occurring only once. This clonotype was observed a handful of times. This CDR3 spans 11 amino acids. Unmatched junction bases numbered 0, after V lost 2 bases and J lost 12 bases. The germline V gene encodes CDR1 WSHSY and CDR2 SAAADI.

This chain uses TRBV10-2 with TRBJ2-1; 8 bases are a match to TRBD2. The source material was blood. The sequence came from a woman in her thirties with Graves' hyperthyroidism. CDR3 in amino acids: CASSESGGQFF. The CDR3 DNA reads as TGCGCCAGCAGTGAGAGCGGGGGGCAGTTCTTC.